The next 23 T cell receptor beta chains were all read from a single sample in a study of blood T cell repertoires in COVID-19. Clones were sequenced by immunoSEQ multiplex PCR, and TCRdb holds only the in-frame ones, with some missing. There are about 150,000 clones in the sample; 87% occur only once, and about 4% lies in the top ten. The sample consisted of PBMCs or T cells enriched from blood (not recorded which). Receptor source: a woman in her thirties or forties who had been exposed to COVID-19.

This clone was seen only a few times. J is TRBJ1-2 and V is TRBV7-6; no clear D gene. This CDR3 is 13 amino acids long. Germline CDR1 reads SGHVS; CDR2 reads FNYEAQ. V dropped 1 base and J dropped 2 bases, with 5 bases sitting between them. The CDR3: CASSLGANYGYTF. The CDR3 DNA reads as TGTGCCAGCAGCTTAGGGGCAAACTATGGCTACACCTTC.

The chain couples TRBV2 to TRBJ1-2, with 7 positions matching TRBD1. The CDR3 consists of 13 residues. Germline CDR1 is SNHLY and CDR2 is FYNNEI. The J segment lost 4 bases and the V segment lost 4 bases, leaving 3 bases of the junction unmatched. The CDR3 protein is CASSGQGLYGYTF. CDR3 DNA: TGTGCCAGCAGTGGACAGGGCCTCTATGGCTACACCTTC.

The chain joins TRBV9 to TRBJ1-2, with a possible D match to TRBD1 (5 bases). The V gene lost 0 bases and the J gene lost 6 bases, with 12 bases spanning the gap. This CDR3 comprises 14 residues. The germline gives CDR1 SGDLS, CDR2 YYNGEE. In DNA form, the CDR3 reads TGTGCCAGCAGCGTAGACCCGGAGACAGATGGCTACACCTTC. Its translation: CASSVDPETDGYTF. Full variable domain (remainder filled in from reference TRBV9 and TRBJ1-2): DSGVTQTPKHLITATGQRVTLRCSPRSGDLSVYWYQQSLDQGLQFLIQYYNGEERAKGNILERFSAQQFPDLHSELNLSSLELGDSALYFCASSVDPETDGYTFGSGTRLTVV.

The chain employs TRBV2 and TRBJ2-7; D call uncertain. Trimming took 3 bases from V and 6 from J, leaving 6 bases between them. Germline V lookup: CDR1 SNHLY, CDR2 FYNNEI. The CDR3 is 11 residues long. The CDR3 bases are TGTGCCAGCAGTGATGTCTCCGAGCAGTACTTC. Protein product: CASSDVSEQYF.

The chain carries TRBV3-1 (or the pseudogene TRBV3-2) and TRBJ1-1, with D possibly being TRBD1 (5 bases). In germline, CDR1 is LGHDT, CDR2 YNNKEL (reference sequence). The CDR3 runs 13 residues. V dropped 5 bases and J dropped 0 bases, with 7 bases sitting between them. The CDR3 region has the DNA TGTGCCAGCAGCGAGACAGTGAACACTGAAGCTTTCTTT. It is translated as CASSETVNTEAFF.

The rearrangement links TRBV18 to TRBJ1-1; possible D gene TRBD1, 5 bases. This CDR3 has 15 amino acids. V was clipped by 4 bases and J by 1 base, with 13 bases between them. The V gene's germline CDR1 is KGHSH and CDR2 LQKENI. The CDR3 DNA reads as TGTGCCAGCTCACTAACCCCGGGGGGGAACACTGAAGCTTTCTTT. Residues: CASSLTPGGNTEAFF.

This clone has only one observation. This sequence joins TRBV7-2 and TRBJ2-2, with a tentative D call TRBD2 (5 bases). This CDR3 is built from 14 residues. V was shortened by 6 bases and J by 12 bases, with 20 bases between the two germline ends. Looked up from germline, CDR1 is SGHTA and CDR2 is FQGNSA. The CDR3 sequence is CASRPVDSGQQLFF. The CDR3 DNA is TGTGCCAGCAGACCTGTGGACTCCGGGCAACAGCTGTTTTTT.

The V and J genes are TRBV27 and TRBJ1-2; D may be TRBD1 (6 bases). This CDR3 region has 13 residues. Between the trimmed V and J ends, which lost 3 bases and 6 bases, there was a span of 11 bases. The V gene's germline CDR1 is MNHEY and CDR2 SMNVEV (reference sequence). The CDR3 loop is CASSFRQGHGYTF. In DNA form, the CDR3 reads TGTGCCAGCAGTTTTCGTCAGGGGCATGGCTACACCTTC.

The V and J genes are TRBV7-4 and TRBJ1-3; a weak D match, TRBD1 (6 bases). The CDR3 covers 14 residues. Trimming took 2 bases from V and 4 from J, leaving 9 bases between them. The V gene's germline CDR1 is SGHVT and CDR2 SQSDAQ. The CDR3 loop reads CASSLTGNGNTIYF. CDR3 DNA: TGTGCCAGCAGCTTAACAGGGAACGGAAACACCATATATTTT.

This clone was observed once. This chain joins TRBV7-2 and TRBJ2-3; perhaps TRBD2 as D (5 bases). V was clipped by 10 bases and J by 2 bases, with 13 bases between them. The CDR3 spans 13 residues. The germline gives CDR1 SGHTA, CDR2 FQGNSA. CDR3 nucleotide sequence: TGTGCCACCGGAACGGGAAACACAGATACGCAGTATTTT. It codes for CATGTGNTDTQYF.

This clone was seen more than once but under ten times. V is TRBV14 and J is TRBJ2-2, with D perhaps matching TRBD2 (5 bases). Trimming stripped 4 bases from V and 5 bases from J, with 20 bases between. CDR1 and CDR2 from the germline V gene are SGHDN and FVKESK. The CDR3 runs 17 residues. The CDR3 DNA sequence: TGTGCCAGCAGCCGGAGCATAGCGCTTATAGGGACCGGGGAGCTGTTTTTT. Protein sequence: CASSRSIALIGTGELFF.

The genes are TRBV5-6 and TRBJ1-4, with D perhaps TRBD1 (6 bases). V was trimmed by 3 bases and J by 8 bases, leaving 17 bases between them. In germline, CDR1 is SGHDT, CDR2 YYEEEE. CDR3 length: 15 residues. CDR3 nucleotide sequence: TGTGCCAGCAGCTGGGGACCGCCGGGGGGCGAAAAACTGTTTTTT. Translated, it gives CASSWGPPGGEKLFF.

The count of this clone is one. The genes are TRBV5-1 and TRBJ2-7; TRBD2 is a possible D gene (7 bases). The CDR3 spans 14 residues. The germline V gene has CDR1 SGHRS and CDR2 YFSETQ. Trimming cost V 2 bases and J 2 bases, with 11 bases left between them. CDR3 sequence reads: CASSLGGDPYEQYF. The CDR3, as DNA: TGCGCCAGCAGCTTAGGGGGGGACCCCTACGAGCAGTACTTC.

This clone has just a few counts. The chain carries TRBV6-2 or TRBV6-3 and TRBJ1-2; tentative D call: TRBD1 (5 bases). CDR1 and CDR2 (germline): MNHEY, SVGEGT. Trimming removed 2 bases at V and 4 bases at J, with 5 bases between. This CDR3 is built from 12 residues. The CDR3 DNA reads as TGTGCCAGCAGTTACCAGGGCTATGGCTACACCTTC. Its protein product is CASSYQGYGYTF.

The chain has TRBV28 and TRBJ2-1; weak D call: TRBD2 (5 bases). V lost 5 bases to trimming and J lost 1 base, with 15 bases between them. The CDR3 loop spans 16 amino acids. CDR1 is MDHEN, CDR2 SYDVKM, per germline. Written as DNA, the CDR3 is TGTGCCAGCAGTCAAGGGATAGCGTTGTCCTACAATGAGCAGTTCTTC. Protein product: CASSQGIALSYNEQFF.

The chain employs TRBV10-2 and TRBJ2-2, with a possible D match to TRBD1 (5 bases). This CDR3 has 15 residues. V was clipped by 11 bases and J by 1 base, with 17 bases between them. Per the germline V gene, CDR1 is WSHSY and CDR2 is SAAADI. CDR3 bases: TGCGCCCAGCAGGGTTTCGACGGGAACACCGGGGAGCTGTTTTTT. The encoded protein is CAQQGFDGNTGELFF.

The V and J genes are TRBV6-6 and TRBJ2-7; weak D call: TRBD1 (5 bases). CDR3 size: 13 residues. Deletions cut 0 bases from V and 3 bases from J, with 6 bases between. Germline CDR1 reads MNHNY; CDR2 reads SVGAGI (reference sequence). CDR3 sequence: CASSYSDSYEQYF. The CDR3 DNA sequence: TGTGCCAGCAGTTACTCAGACAGCTACGAGCAGTACTTC.

The genes are TRBV6-5 and TRBJ1-6; TRBD1 is a possible D gene (5 bases). CDR3 length: 15 amino acids. CDR1 MNHEY and CDR2 SVGAGI come from the germline V gene. V lost 6 bases and J 6 bases, leaving 15 bases between the germline ends. CDR3 nucleotide sequence: TGTGCCAGCAGGAGGATGCAGGGTGCTAATTCACCCCTCCACTTT. This sequence encodes CASRRMQGANSPLHF.

The chain uses TRBV28 and TRBJ1-2; D is unresolved. Trimming removed 7 bases at V and 3 bases at J, with 9 bases between. The CDR3 consists of 12 residues. The germline CDR1 and CDR2 sequences are MDHEN and SYDVKM. Written as DNA, the CDR3 is TGTGCCAGCAACTGGGGAGACTATGGCTACACCTTC. Its translation: CASNWGDYGYTF.

J is TRBJ2-7 and V is TRBV28; a possible D gene is TRBD2 (6 bases). V was pared by 3 bases and J by 2 bases, with 8 bases between. Germline CDR1 and CDR2: MDHEN and SYDVKM. The CDR3 consists of 13 residues. The DNA for the CDR3 is TGTGCCAGCAGTTTCCCGGGGGCCTACGAGCAGTACTTC. Its translation is CASSFPGAYEQYF.

The chain uses TRBV2 and TRBJ2-7, with a weak D call TRBD1 (7 bases). The germline V and J ends were trimmed by 8 bases and 6 bases, with 14 bases remaining between them. CDR1 is SNHLY and CDR2 is FYNNEI in the germline V gene. There are 12 residues in the CDR3. The chain's CDR3 is CASQGGVGEQYF. The CDR3 region has the DNA TGTGCCAGCCAGGGGGGAGTGGGCGAGCAGTACTTC.

The chain uses TRBV19 and TRBJ1-2; D is uncertain. Trimming took off 2 bases at V and 4 bases at J, with 11 bases between the two ends. This CDR3 contains 14 residues. CDR1 and CDR2 from the germline V gene are LNHDA and SQIVND (reference sequence). The CDR3 region is CASSISGYSYGYTF. The CDR3 coding sequence is TGTGCCAGTAGTATATCGGGGTACAGCTATGGCTACACCTTC.

The J gene is TRBJ1-4, the V gene TRBV7-9, with 8 bases matching TRBD1. There are 18 residues in the CDR3. Germline CDR1 and CDR2: SEHNR and FQNEAQ (reference sequence). J gave up 1 base and V 5 bases, and 12 bases lay outside the gene matches. The CDR3 DNA is TGTGCCAGCAGCCGAAGACAGGGGCCTTTACGAACTAATGAAAAACTGTTTTTT. Its protein product is CASSRRQGPLRTNEKLFF.